These T cell receptor beta chains were read from a single sample in a study of identical twins. A single record per CDR3 protein comes from TCRdb applying MiXCR to the 5' RACE reads. The data show about 790,000 distinct CDR3 sequences, 18% seen once. The sample was also linked to a second study, of T cells expressing NK-cell markers.

Input material: PBMCs. Source of these receptors: a woman aged 18-30 years in good health. The CDR3 runs from the conserved cysteine through the conserved F or W. Each record gives: J gene, D gene, clone size, V gene, CDR3 DNA, CDR3 protein. A D gene is named only where the DNA matches it firmly. The size field is filled for only some rows; it gives once, few, many or a size class.

TRBJ1-1,-,few,TRBV6-6,TGTGCCAGCATTACGAACACTGAAGCTTTCTTT,CASITNTEAFF
TRBJ2-7,-,few,TRBV12-3/TRBV12-4,TGTGCCAGCAGCCGCTTAGCGGTAGGGGCTTTAGAGCAGTACTTC,CASSRLAVGALEQYF
TRBJ2-7,TRBD2,-,TRBV5-1,TGCGCCAGCAGCTTGGCCGCCGGGAGGGCCTCCTACGAGCAGTACTTC,CASSLAAGRASYEQYF
TRBJ1-1,TRBD1,few,TRBV12-3/TRBV12-4,TGTGCCAGCAGTCACCGACAGGGAGGGATCACTGAAGCTTTCTTT,CASSHRQGGITEAFF
TRBJ2-3,TRBD1,few,TRBV20-1,TGCAGTGCTTTGACAGGGAGAGATACGCAGTATTTT,CSALTGRDTQYF
TRBJ2-7,TRBD2,few,TRBV7-2,TGTGCCAGCAGCTTAGTGGGGACTAGCGGCTCCTACGAGCAGTACTTC,CASSLVGTSGSYEQYF
TRBJ1-1,-,-,TRBV10-3,TGTGCCATCGCGAGGGCAGGGAGGAACACTGAAGCTTTCTTT,CAIARAGRNTEAFF
TRBJ1-1,-,few,TRBV20-1,TGCAGTGCTAGCAGCCCGGGGAGTAAAGGTGAAGCTTTCTTT,CSASSPGSKGEAFF
TRBJ1-1,-,few,TRBV6-1,TGTGCCAGCAGTCCGTCCCTTTGGCGAACTGAAGCTTTCTTT,CASSPSLWRTEAFF
TRBJ2-3,TRBD2,few,TRBV4-1,TGCGCCAGCAGCCAAGAATTAGCGGGGGGTCCTGATACGCAGTATTTT,CASSQELAGGPDTQYF
TRBJ2-7,-,-,TRBV11-3,TGTGCCAGCAGCTCCAGGGTTTCAAGCGAGCAGTACTTC,CASSSRVSSEQYF
TRBJ2-1,TRBD2,many,TRBV9,TGTGCCAGCAGCGCCGTAGCGGGACTAAACAATGAGCAGTTCTTC,CASSAVAGLNNEQFF
TRBJ2-3,TRBD2,few,TRBV6-1,TGTGCCAGCAGTGAAGGACTAGCGGGGGCCCAATATACGCAGTATTTT,CASSEGLAGAQYTQYF
TRBJ1-1,-,few,TRBV6-1,TGTGCCAGCAGTGAAGTTGGTCGTGAAGCTTTCTTT,CASSEVGREAFF
TRBJ1-3,-,-,TRBV7-9,TGTGCCAGCAGCTTTGGAAGCATGGTTAAGGAAAACACCATATATTTT,CASSFGSMVKENTIYF
TRBJ2-3,TRBD2,few,TRBV5-4,TGTGCCAGCAGCTTGCCTAGCGGGGATTATACGCAGTATTTT,CASSLPSGDYTQYF
TRBJ2-5,TRBD2,-,TRBV7-3,TGTGCCAGCAGCTCCAGCGGGACCCTGGGGGAGACCCAGTACTTC,CASSSSGTLGETQYF
TRBJ1-1,-,few,TRBV12-3/TRBV12-4,TGTGCCAGCAGCTATCGGAGTGGGGTTTGGGGCACTGAAGCTTTCTTT,CASSYRSGVWGTEAFF
TRBJ2-7,-,-,TRBV5-1,TGCGCCAGCAGGCCCCGGCTGGGAGCCTACGAGCAGTACTTC,CASRPRLGAYEQYF
TRBJ2-5,-,-,TRBV5-1,TGCGCCAGCAGGGAGCAAGAGACCCAGTACTTC,CASREQETQYF
TRBJ1-1,-,-,TRBV11-1,TGTGCCAGCAGCTTACGGGCACGAAGCACTGAAGCTTTCTTT,CASSLRARSTEAFF
TRBJ1-1,-,many,TRBV4-1,TGCGCCAGCAGCCAAGGAGAGTCGGCGCTTGGGTTATCTGAAGCTTTCTTT,CASSQGESALGLSEAFF
TRBJ2-3,TRBD1,few,TRBV12-3/TRBV12-4,TGTGCCAGCAGCTGGGGACAGGGGGCTTATACGCAGTATTTT,CASSWGQGAYTQYF
TRBJ1-1,-,few,TRBV7-8,TGTGCCAGCAGCTTCAGGGAGGGACCCACGGCTGAAGCTTTCTTT,CASSFREGPTAEAFF
TRBJ2-7,TRBD2,-,TRBV4-3,TGCGCCAGCAGCCAAGGAATTAGCGGGAGTGGTTACGAGCAGTACTTC,CASSQGISGSGYEQYF
TRBJ2-1,-,few,TRBV10-3,TGTGCCATCAGTGAGTCGCGAGAGCAGTTCTTC,CAISESREQFF
TRBJ2-7,-,few,TRBV6-2/TRBV6-3,TGTGCCAGCAGTTACGGGGGCGAGTCTAACGAGCAGTACTTC,CASSYGGESNEQYF
TRBJ2-1,TRBD2,-,TRBV9,TGTGCCAGCAGCTCTGGACTAGCGGGGGCTGCGCAGCAGTTCTTC,CASSSGLAGAAQQFF
TRBJ1-1,-,few,TRBV6-5,TGTGCCAGCAGTTACTCCGACGGGGCAGCTTTCTTT,CASSYSDGAAFF
TRBJ2-5,-,-,TRBV4-2,TGTGCCAGCAGCCTAAGGGGAAACCAACACCAAGAGACCCAGTACTTC,CASSLRGNQHQETQYF
TRBJ2-1,-,-,TRBV27,TGTGCCAGCAGCATAACTAGGTACAATGAGCAGTTCTTC,CASSITRYNEQFF
TRBJ2-7,-,-,TRBV7-2,TGTGCCAGCAGCTTCGGCAAAACCTACGAGCAGTACTTC,CASSFGKTYEQYF
TRBJ2-7,-,many,TRBV7-8,TGTGCCAGCAGCCCCACCCCAGGGTTCTACGAGCAGTACTTC,CASSPTPGFYEQYF